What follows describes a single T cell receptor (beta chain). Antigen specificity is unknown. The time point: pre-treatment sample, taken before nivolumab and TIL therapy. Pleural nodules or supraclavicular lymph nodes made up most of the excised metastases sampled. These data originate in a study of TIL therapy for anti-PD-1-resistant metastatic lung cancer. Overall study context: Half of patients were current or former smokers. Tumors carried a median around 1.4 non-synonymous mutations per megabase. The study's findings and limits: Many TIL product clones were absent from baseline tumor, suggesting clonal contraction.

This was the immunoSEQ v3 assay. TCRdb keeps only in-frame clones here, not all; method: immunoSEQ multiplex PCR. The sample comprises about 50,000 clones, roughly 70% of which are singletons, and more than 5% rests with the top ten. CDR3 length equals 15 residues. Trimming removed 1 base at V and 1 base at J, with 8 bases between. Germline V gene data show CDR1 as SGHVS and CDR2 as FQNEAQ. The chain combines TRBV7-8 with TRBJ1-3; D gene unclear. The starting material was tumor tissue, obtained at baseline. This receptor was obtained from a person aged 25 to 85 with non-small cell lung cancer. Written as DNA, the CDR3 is TGTGCCAGCAGCTTAGTGGTGGCATCTGGAAACACCATATATTTT. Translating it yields CASSLVVASGNTIYF.